This TCR beta chain was recorded in a study of cytomegalovirus exposure and HLA in healthy donors. The CDR3 extends over 15 amino acids. J was trimmed by 9 bases and V by 0 bases; bases with no gene match: 9. CDR1 SGDLS and CDR2 YYNGEE come from the germline V gene. Vbeta (60) and Jbeta (13) primers were used in the PCR. Repertoires were generated with immunoSEQ multiplex PCR, while TCRdb's copy carries only in-frame clones and drops some. The sample holds around 150,000 clones; around three quarters are singletons and the top ten take 2.5% to 4%. This TCR derives from a man between 40 and 49 years old in good health and CMV-seronegative. Sequenced input: PBMCs. This sequence joins TRBV9 and TRBJ2-1; 7 bases are shared with TRBD2. CDR3 DNA: TGTGCCAGCAGCGTAGAGAGGTTAGAGCGGGGTGAGCAGTTCTTC. Amino acids: CASSVERLERGEQFF.